Presented here are 4 T cell receptor beta chains from one specimen sequenced in a study of early T cells in non-severe SARS-CoV-2 infection. TCRdb reanalysed the 5' RACE reads using MiXCR and keeps one entry per CDR3 protein. Of tens of thousands of distinct CDR3 sequences listed, about 6.3% are singletons. Material for sequencing was whole blood. The source is an adult who was a healthcare worker with PCR-confirmed SARS-CoV-2 infection or an uninfected control (not recorded which).

This clonotype was observed many times. V and J are TRBV6-2 or TRBV6-3 and TRBJ2-1, with D possibly being TRBD2 (5 bases). Between the trimmed V and J ends, which lost 4 bases and 3 bases, there was a span of 7 bases. In germline, CDR1 is MNHEY, CDR2 SVGEGT. This CDR3 is built from 13 residues. The CDR3 loop is CASSSRDYNEQFF. The DNA of the CDR3 is TGTGCCAGCAGTTCCCGGGACTACAATGAGCAGTTCTTC.

The sample holds many counts of this clonotype. The chain is built from TRBV11-2 and TRBJ2-5, with unresolved D. Trimming left V 3 bases short and J 5 bases short, with 13 bases between. Germline V gene lookup returns CDR1 SGHAT and CDR2 FQNNGV. CDR3 length: 14 amino acids. In nucleotides, the CDR3 is TGTGCCAGCAGCTTTCGGTCGGGTAGCGAGACCCAGTACTTC. This sequence encodes CASSFRSGSETQYF.

This clonotype has a handful of counts. The gene calls are TRBV20-1 and TRBJ1-2, with no clear D. Germline assignment: CDR1 DFQATT and CDR2 SNEGSKA (reference sequence). The CDR3 runs to 12 residues. V was clipped by 2 bases and J by 4 bases, with 8 bases between them. Here the CDR3 DNA reads TGCAGTGCTAGATCAGAGGGCTATGGCTACACCTTC. Amino acids: CSARSEGYGYTF.

This clonotype was seen many times. The J gene is TRBJ2-7, the V gene TRBV3-1, with D maybe TRBD1 (6 bases). Trimming left V 5 bases short and J 3 bases short, with 8 bases between. CDR1 LGHDT and CDR2 YNNKEL come from the germline V gene (reference sequence). This CDR3 has 12 residues. CDR3 in amino acids: CASSTGNYEQYF. The CDR3 DNA reads as TGTGCCAGCAGCACAGGGAACTACGAGCAGTACTTC.